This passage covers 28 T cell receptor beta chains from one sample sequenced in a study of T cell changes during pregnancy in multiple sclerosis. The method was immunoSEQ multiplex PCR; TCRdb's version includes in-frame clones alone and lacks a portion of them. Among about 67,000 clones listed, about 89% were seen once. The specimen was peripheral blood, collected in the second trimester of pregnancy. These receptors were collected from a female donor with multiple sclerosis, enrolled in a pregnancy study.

CDR3 protein: CASSLDQSGYTF. CDR3 coding DNA: TGCGCCAGCAGCTTGGACCAGTCTGGCTACACCTTC. The gene calls are TRBV5-1 and TRBJ1-2; D gene unclear. Per germline, CDR1 SGHRS and CDR2 YFSETQ. The CDR3 runs 12 residues. V lost 0 bases, J lost 7 bases, and 7 bases lay in between.

The CDR3 sequence: CASSLTGETYNEQFF. The CDR3, as DNA: TGTGCCAGCAGCCTCACCGGGGAGACGTACAATGAGCAGTTCTTC. The gene calls are TRBV7-6 and TRBJ2-1; D may be TRBD2 (5 bases). Germline CDR1 SGHVS, CDR2 FNYEAQ. The V gene lost 5 bases and the J gene lost 4 bases, with 15 bases spanning the gap. CDR3 length equals 15 residues.

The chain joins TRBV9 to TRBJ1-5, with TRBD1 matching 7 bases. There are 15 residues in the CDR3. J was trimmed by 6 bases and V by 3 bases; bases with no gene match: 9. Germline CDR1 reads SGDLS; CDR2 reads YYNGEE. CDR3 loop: CASSANRGFGQPQHF. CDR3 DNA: TGTGCCAGCAGCGCCAACAGGGGTTTCGGTCAGCCCCAGCATTTT.

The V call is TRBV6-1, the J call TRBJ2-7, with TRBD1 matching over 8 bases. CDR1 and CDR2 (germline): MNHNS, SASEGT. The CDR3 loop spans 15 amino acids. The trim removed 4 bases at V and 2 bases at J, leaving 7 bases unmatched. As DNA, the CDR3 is TGTGCCAGCAGTGCAGTCGGGACAGGAGCCTACGAGCAGTACTTC. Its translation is CASSAVGTGAYEQYF.

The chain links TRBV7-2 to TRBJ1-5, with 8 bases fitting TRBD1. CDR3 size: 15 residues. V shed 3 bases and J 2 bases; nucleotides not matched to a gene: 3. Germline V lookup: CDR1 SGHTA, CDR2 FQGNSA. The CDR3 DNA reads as TGTGCCAGCAGCTTCCAGGGGGCGGGCAATCAGCCCCAGCATTTT. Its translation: CASSFQGAGNQPQHF.

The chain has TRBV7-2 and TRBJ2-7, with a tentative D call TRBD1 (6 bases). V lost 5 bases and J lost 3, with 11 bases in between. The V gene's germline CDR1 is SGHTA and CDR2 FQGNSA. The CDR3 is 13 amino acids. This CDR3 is CASSTTGYYEQYF. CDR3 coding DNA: TGTGCCAGCAGCACTACAGGGTACTACGAGCAGTACTTC. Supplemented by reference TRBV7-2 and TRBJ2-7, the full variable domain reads GAGVSQSPSNKVTEKGKDVELRCDPISGHTALYWYRQSLGQGLEFLIYFQGNSAPDKSGLPSDRFSAERTGGSVSTLTIQRTQQEDSAVYLCASSTTGYYEQYFGPGTRLTVT.

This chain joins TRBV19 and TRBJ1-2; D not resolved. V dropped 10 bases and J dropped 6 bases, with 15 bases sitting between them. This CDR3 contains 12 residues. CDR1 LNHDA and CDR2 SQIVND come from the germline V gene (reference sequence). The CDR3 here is CATSSGSHGYTF. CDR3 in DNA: TGTGCCACCTCGTCCGGGAGTCATGGCTACACCTTC.

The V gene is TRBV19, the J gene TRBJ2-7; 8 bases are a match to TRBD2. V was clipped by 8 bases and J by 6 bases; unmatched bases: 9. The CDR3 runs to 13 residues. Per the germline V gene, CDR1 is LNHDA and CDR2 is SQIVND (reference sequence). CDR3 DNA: TGTGCCAGTTCGTATAGCGGGAAGCTCGAGCAGTACTTC. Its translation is CASSYSGKLEQYF.

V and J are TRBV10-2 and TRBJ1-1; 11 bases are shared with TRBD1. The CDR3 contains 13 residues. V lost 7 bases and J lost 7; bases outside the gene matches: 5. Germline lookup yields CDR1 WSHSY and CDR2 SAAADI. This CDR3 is CASNPDRGREAFF. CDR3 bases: TGCGCCAGCAACCCGGACAGGGGGCGTGAAGCTTTCTTT.

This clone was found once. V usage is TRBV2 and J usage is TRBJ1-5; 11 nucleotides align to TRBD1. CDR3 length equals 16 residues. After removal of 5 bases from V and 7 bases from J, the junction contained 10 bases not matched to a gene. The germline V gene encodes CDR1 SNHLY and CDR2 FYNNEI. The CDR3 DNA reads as TGTGCCAGCAGTCCTCGGACAGGGGGCGCCCAGCAGCCCCAGCATTTT. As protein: CASSPRTGGAQQPQHF.

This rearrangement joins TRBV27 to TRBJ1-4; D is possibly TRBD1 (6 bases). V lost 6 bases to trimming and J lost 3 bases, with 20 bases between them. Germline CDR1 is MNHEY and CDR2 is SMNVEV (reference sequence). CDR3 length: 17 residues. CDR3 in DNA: TGTGCCAGCAGGTCCTTGTCCAGGGGCTTATCTAATGAAAAACTGTTTTTT. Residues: CASRSLSRGLSNEKLFF.

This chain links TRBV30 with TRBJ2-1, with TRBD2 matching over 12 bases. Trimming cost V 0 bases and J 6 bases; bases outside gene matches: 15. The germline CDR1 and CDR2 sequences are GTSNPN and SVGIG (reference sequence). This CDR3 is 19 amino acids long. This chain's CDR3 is CAWSVTTSGRGILINEQFF. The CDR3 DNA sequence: TGTGCCTGGAGTGTAACGACTAGCGGGAGAGGCATCCTAATCAATGAGCAGTTCTTC.

In nucleotides, the CDR3 is TGCGCCAGCAGCTATTATAGCGGCACAGATACGCAGTATTTT. Translated, it gives CASSYYSGTDTQYF. This chain uses TRBV5-1 with TRBJ2-3; the D gene is possibly TRBD2 (5 bases). V lost 3 bases and J lost 1, with 9 bases in between. The CDR3 runs to 14 residues. From germline, CDR1 is SGHRS and CDR2 YFSETQ.

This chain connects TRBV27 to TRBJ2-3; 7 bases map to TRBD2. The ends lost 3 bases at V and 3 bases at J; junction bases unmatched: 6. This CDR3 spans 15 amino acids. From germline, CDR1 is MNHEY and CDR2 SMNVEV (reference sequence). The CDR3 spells CASSFRGGETDTQYF. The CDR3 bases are TGTGCCAGCAGTTTCCGTGGGGGGGAGACAGATACGCAGTATTTT.

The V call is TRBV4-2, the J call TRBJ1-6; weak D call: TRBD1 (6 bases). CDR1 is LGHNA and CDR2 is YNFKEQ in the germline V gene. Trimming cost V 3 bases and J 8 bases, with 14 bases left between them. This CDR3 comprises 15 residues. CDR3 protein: CASSQGTGFDSPLHF. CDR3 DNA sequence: TGTGCCAGCAGCCAGGGTACAGGGTTTGATTCACCCCTCCACTTT.

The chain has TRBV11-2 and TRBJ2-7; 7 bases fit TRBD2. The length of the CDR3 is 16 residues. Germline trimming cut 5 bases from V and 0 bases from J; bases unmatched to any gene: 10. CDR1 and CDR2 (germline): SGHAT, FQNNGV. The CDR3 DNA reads TGTGCCAGCAGCCCGATTCGGGGAGGGAGCTCCTACGAGCAGTACTTC. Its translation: CASSPIRGGSSYEQYF.

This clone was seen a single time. The CDR3, as DNA: TGTGCCAGCAGCGCCAGGTGGCCCCTCCAAGAGACCCAGTACTTC. It specifies CASSARWPLQETQYF. This rearrangement joins TRBV2 to TRBJ2-5; D gene uncertain. CDR3 length: 15 residues. V was trimmed by 6 bases and J by 1 base, leaving 15 bases between them. Germline loops: CDR1 SNHLY, CDR2 FYNNEI.

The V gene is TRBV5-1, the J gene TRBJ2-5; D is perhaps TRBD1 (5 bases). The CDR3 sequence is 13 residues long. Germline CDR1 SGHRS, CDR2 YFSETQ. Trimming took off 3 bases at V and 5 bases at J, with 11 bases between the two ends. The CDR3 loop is CASSSSGLETQYF. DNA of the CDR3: TGCGCCAGCAGCTCCTCAGGGCTCGAGACCCAGTACTTC.

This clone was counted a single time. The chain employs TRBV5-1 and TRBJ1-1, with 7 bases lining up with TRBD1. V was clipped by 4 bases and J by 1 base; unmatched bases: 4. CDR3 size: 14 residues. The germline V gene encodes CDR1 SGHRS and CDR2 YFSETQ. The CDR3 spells CASSPRGENTEAFF. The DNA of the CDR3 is TGCGCCAGCAGCCCCAGGGGGGAGAACACTGAAGCTTTCTTT.

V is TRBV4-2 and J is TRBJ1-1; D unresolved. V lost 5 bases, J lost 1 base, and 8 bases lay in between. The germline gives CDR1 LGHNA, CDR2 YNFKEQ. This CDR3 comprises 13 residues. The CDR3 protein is CASSEVGNTEAFF. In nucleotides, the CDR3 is TGTGCCAGCAGCGAGGTAGGGAACACTGAAGCTTTCTTT.

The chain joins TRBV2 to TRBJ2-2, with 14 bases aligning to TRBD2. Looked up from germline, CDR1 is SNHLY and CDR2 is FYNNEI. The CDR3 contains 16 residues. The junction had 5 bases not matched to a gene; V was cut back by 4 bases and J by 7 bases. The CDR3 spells CASSVFGTSGSGELFF. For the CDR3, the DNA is TGTGCCAGCAGTGTGTTTGGGACTAGCGGGAGCGGGGAGCTGTTTTTT.

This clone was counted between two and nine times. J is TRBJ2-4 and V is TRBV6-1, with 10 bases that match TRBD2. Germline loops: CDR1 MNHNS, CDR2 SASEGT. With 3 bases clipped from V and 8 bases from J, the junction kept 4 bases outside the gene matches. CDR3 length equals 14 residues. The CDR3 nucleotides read TGTGCCAGCAGTGAGAGGCTAGCGGGAGACATTCAGTACTTC. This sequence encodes CASSERLAGDIQYF.

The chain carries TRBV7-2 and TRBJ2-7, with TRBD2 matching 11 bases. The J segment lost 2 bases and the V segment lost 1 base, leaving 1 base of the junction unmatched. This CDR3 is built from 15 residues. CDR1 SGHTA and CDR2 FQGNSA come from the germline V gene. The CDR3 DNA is TGTGCCAGCAGCTTAGAACTAGCGGGGGCCTACGAGCAGTACTTC. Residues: CASSLELAGAYEQYF. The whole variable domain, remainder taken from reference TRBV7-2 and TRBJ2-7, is GAGVSQSPSNKVTEKGKDVELRCDPISGHTALYWYRQSLGQGLEFLIYFQGNSAPDKSGLPSDRFSAERTGGSVSTLTIQRTQQEDSAVYLCASSLELAGAYEQYFGPGTRLTVT.

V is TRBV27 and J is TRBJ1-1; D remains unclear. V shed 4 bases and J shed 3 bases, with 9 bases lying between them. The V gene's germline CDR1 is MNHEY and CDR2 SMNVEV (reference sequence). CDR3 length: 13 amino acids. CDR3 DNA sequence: TGTGCCAGCAGTTACGGGGTTTACACTGAAGCTTTCTTT. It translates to CASSYGVYTEAFF.

In DNA, the CDR3 is TGCGCCAGCAGCTTGATAGGACAGAATGAAAAACTGTTTTTT. This gives the protein CASSLIGQNEKLFF. The chain uses TRBV5-1 and TRBJ1-4; TRBD1 might be the D (6 bases). The CDR3 length is 14 residues. The germline gives CDR1 SGHRS, CDR2 YFSETQ. Trimming took 1 base from V and 5 from J, leaving 9 bases between them.

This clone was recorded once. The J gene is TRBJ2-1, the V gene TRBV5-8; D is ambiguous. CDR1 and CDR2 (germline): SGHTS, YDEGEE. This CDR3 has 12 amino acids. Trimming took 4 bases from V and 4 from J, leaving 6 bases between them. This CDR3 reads CASSTQYNEQFF. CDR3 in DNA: TGTGCCAGCAGCACACAGTACAATGAGCAGTTCTTC.

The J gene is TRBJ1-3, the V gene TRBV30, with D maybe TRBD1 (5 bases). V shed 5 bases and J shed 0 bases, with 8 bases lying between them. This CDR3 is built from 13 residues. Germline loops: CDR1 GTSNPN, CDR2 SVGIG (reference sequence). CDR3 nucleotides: TGTGCCTGGGACAGAAACTCTGGAAACACCATATATTTT. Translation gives CAWDRNSGNTIYF.

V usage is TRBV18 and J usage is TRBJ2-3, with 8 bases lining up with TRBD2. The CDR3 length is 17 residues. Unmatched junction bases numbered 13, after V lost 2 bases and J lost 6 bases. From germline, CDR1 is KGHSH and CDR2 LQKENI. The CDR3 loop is CASSPKGSGMLSDTQYF. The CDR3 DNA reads TGTGCCAGCTCACCAAAGGGTAGCGGGATGTTATCGGATACGCAGTATTTT.